This record looks at one TCR beta chain sequence and its context. This record belongs to a study of cytomegalovirus exposure and HLA in healthy donors. With 60 Vbeta and 13 Jbeta primers, the PCR was carried out. TCRdb keeps only in-frame clones here, not all; method: immunoSEQ multiplex PCR. The profile shows about 200,000 clones, roughly 70% of them singletons. The ends lost 5 bases at V and 5 bases at J; junction bases unmatched: 7. CDR3 length: 15 amino acids. The germline gives CDR1 SGHDT, CDR2 YYEEEE. The chain is built from TRBV5-6 and TRBJ2-2, with 9 bases fitting TRBD1. Sequenced sample: PBMCs. The receptor comes from a young woman in good health and CMV-seronegative. In DNA form, the CDR3 reads TGTGCCAGCAGTCCCGGGACAGGGCGGACCGGGGAGCTGTTTTTT. This encodes CASSPGTGRTGELFF.